A selection of T cell receptor beta chains follows, all from one sample in a study of shared clonotypes between healthy human individuals. The data were produced by immunoSEQ multiplex PCR, yet TCRdb's version contains in-frame clones alone and is incomplete. The sample lists about 2.4 million clones; over 85% were seen once. Sequenced: naive CD4+ T cells from PBMCs. The origin of the receptors is a man younger than 35 in good health. Some clones in this sample may be carry-over from other donors' samples. CDR3s leave out the opening cysteine and the closing phenylalanine or tryptophan. The order of the fields is J gene, V gene, CDR3 protein.

TRBJ2-1,TRBV10-3,AISDLRDTPREQF
TRBJ2-5,TRBV28,ASSPLLGRQETQY
TRBJ2-5,TRBV28,ASSLRETQY
TRBJ2-3,TRBV28,ASSFFRPDTDTQY
TRBJ2-2,TRBV7-3,ASSRPGLADANTGELF
TRBJ2-2,TRBV10-1,ASSAGTGELF
TRBJ1-2,TRBV30,AWNQGARYGYT
TRBJ2-5,TRBV28,ASSSTGTGGIGSARETQY
TRBJ1-5,TRBV6-5,ASSSRVNQPQH
TRBJ1-5,TRBV5-1,ASSPTGYRNQPQH
TRBJ2-1,TRBV9,ASSVTTSGSDEQF
TRBJ2-5,TRBV5-6,ASSWASGTLQETQY
TRBJ1-4,TRBV23-1,ASSKGRGVVSAGEKLF
TRBJ2-3,TRBV7-2,ASSLLPNTDTQY
TRBJ1-2,TRBV2,ASSVEAGINYGYT
TRBJ2-2,TRBV5-1,ASSLNSGAGELF
TRBJ2-5,TRBV28,ASSLLQETQY
TRBJ2-2,TRBV6-5,ASSYRLVGYTGELF
TRBJ1-3,TRBV28,AVLGRLSRNTIY
TRBJ1-5,TRBV5-6,ASSFMGRDNQPQH
TRBJ2-1,TRBV6-6,ASSRLSGEQF
TRBJ2-7,TRBV15,ATSSYLFDSSYEQY
TRBJ1-2,TRBV10-3,AISFGRGVGGYT
TRBJ2-3,TRBV9,ASSPSTSPDTQY
TRBJ2-7,TRBV6-8,ASRVGQGGAYEQY
TRBJ2-7,TRBV5-5,ASSPPGSLNYEQY
TRBJ1-5,TRBV15,ATSSKRGGHQPQH
TRBJ2-7,TRBV7-2,ASRMGLVLSYEQY
TRBJ2-1,TRBV19,ASSSDEQF
TRBJ2-5,TRBV28,ASSSSLETQY
TRBJ2-1,TRBV28,ASRGLAGSAQF
TRBJ2-2,TRBV7-3,ASSLNGRDTGELF
TRBJ1-1,TRBV10-1,AIQVGTENTEAF
TRBJ1-1,TRBV28,ASNRVRPREAF
TRBJ1-2,TRBV28,ASSPRGALSNYGYT
TRBJ2-3,TRBV27,ASIPMGGLAGATEAYTQY
TRBJ1-1,TRBV5-1,ASSETAGATEAF
TRBJ1-2,TRBV2,ASRVDRTTGYT
TRBJ2-7,TRBV9,ASSVAPTGGHEQY
TRBJ2-5,TRBV2,ASTREGVQETQY
TRBJ2-7,TRBV6-1,ASRLPGQLYEQY
TRBJ1-3,TRBV18,ASSPNRQGATGNTIY
TRBJ2-1,TRBV30,AWFTSGRLGEQF
TRBJ2-3,TRBV7-2,ASSLVIVTDTQY
TRBJ1-2,TRBV9,ASSASSGAYYGYT
TRBJ2-2,TRBV4-1,ASSQGGIKVIGELF
TRBJ2-3,TRBV7-3,ASSLGGRMADTQY
TRBJ2-7,TRBV15,ATSRAPGLDEQY
TRBJ2-7,TRBV11-2,ASSLPWPGSSYEQY
TRBJ1-2,TRBV6-5,ASLEKTGGNYGYT
TRBJ2-3,TRBV7-2,ASSFRLGTDTQY
TRBJ2-2,TRBV28,ASSSPPGTMNTGELF
TRBJ2-1,TRBV19,ASSKAGTQGTEQF
TRBJ2-1,TRBV5-1,ASSSGQGTYNEQF
TRBJ2-7,TRBV18,ASSSPGLAGYEQY
TRBJ2-7,TRBV7-2,ASSLMGRTIYEQY
TRBJ1-5,TRBV4-3,ASSQDWTGGYWQPQH
TRBJ1-3,TRBV19,ASSIIVWGADQTGNTIY